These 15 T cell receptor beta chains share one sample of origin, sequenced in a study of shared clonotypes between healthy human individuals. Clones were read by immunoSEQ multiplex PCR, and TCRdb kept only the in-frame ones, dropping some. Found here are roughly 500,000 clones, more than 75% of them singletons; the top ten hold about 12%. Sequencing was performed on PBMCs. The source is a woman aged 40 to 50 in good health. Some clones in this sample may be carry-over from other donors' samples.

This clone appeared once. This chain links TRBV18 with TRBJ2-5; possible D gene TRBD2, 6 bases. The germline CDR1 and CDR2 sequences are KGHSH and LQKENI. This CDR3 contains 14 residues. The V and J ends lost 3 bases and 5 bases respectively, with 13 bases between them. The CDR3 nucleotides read TGTGCCAGCTCACCGGAGGGGAGGACGGAGACCCAGTACTTC. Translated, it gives CASSPEGRTETQYF.

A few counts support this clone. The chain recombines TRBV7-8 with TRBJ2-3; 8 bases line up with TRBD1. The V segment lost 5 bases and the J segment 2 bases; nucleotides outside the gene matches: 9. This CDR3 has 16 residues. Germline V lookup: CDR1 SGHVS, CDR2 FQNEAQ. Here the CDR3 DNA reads TGTGCCAGCAGCCACAACCCGGGACAGGACACAGATACGCAGTATTTT. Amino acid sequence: CASSHNPGQDTDTQYF.

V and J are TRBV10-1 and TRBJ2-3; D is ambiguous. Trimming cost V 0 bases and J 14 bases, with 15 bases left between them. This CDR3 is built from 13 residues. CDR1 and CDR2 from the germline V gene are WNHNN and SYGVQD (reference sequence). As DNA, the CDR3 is TGCGCCAGCAGTGAGTCGACTGCACGTCTAACGTATTTT. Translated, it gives CASSESTARLTYF.

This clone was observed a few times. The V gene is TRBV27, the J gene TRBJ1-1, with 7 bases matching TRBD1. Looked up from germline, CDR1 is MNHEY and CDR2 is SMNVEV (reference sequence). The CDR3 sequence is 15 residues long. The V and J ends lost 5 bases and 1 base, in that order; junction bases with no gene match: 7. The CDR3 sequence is CASSSRTGQNTEAFF. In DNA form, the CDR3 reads TGTGCCAGCAGTAGTCGGACAGGACAGAACACTGAAGCTTTCTTT.

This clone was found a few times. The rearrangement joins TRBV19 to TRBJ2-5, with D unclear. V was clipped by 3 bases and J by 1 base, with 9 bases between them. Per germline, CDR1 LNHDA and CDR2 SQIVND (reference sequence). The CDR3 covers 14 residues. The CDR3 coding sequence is TGTGCCAGTAGTATTCGGCGGACCCAAGAGACCCAGTACTTC. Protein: CASSIRRTQETQYF.

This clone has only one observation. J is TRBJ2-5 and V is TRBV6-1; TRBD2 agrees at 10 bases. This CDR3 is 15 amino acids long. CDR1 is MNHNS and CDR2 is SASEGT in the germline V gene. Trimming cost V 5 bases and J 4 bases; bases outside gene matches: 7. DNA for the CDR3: TGTGCCAGCAGTTTCACAGGGACTAGCGTAGAGACCCAGTACTTC. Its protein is CASSFTGTSVETQYF.

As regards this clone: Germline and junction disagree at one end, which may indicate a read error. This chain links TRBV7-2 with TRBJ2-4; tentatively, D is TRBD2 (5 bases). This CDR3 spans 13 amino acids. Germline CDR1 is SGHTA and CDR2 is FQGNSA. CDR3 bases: TGTGCCAGCAGCTTAGGCGAGGGAGACATTCGGTACTTC. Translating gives CASSLGEGDIRYF.

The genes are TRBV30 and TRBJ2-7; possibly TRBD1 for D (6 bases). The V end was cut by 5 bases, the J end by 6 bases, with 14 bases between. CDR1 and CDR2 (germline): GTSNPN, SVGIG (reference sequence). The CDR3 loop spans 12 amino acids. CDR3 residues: CAWGPDRAEQYF. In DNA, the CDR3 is TGTGCCTGGGGCCCGGACAGAGCCGAGCAGTACTTC.

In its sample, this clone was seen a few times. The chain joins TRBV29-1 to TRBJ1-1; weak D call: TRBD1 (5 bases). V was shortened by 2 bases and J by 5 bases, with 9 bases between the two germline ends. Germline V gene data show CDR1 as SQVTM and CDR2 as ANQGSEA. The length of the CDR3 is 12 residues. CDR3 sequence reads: CSVESGGTEAFF. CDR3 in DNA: TGCAGCGTTGAATCTGGGGGTACTGAAGCTTTCTTT.

This chain's CDR3 is CAWSRGAETQYF. Written as DNA, the CDR3 is TGTGCCTGGAGTCGGGGGGCTGAGACCCAGTACTTC. The chain links TRBV30 to TRBJ2-5, with a weak D call TRBD2 (7 bases). Germline loops: CDR1 GTSNPN, CDR2 SVGIG (reference sequence). CDR3 length: 12 residues. Trimming cost V 2 bases and J 5 bases, with 9 bases left between them. Full variable domain (rest looked up from reference TRBV30 and TRBJ2-5): SQTIHQWPATLVQPVGSPLSLECTVEGTSNPNLYWYRQAAGRGLQLLFYSVGIGQISSEVPQNLSASRPQDRQFILSSKKLLLSDSGFYLCAWSRGAETQYFGPGTRLLVL.

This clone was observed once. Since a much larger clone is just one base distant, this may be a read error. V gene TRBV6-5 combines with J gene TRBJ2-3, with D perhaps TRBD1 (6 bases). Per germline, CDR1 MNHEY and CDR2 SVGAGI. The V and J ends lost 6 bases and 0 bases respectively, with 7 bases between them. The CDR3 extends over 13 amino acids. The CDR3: CASRDSSTDTQYF. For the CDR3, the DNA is TGTGCCAGCAGGGACAGCAGCACAGATACGCAGTATTTT.

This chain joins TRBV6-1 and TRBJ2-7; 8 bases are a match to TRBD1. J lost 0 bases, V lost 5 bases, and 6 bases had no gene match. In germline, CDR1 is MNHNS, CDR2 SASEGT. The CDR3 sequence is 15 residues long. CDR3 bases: TGTGCCAGCAGTCCCCGGACAGGGACCTCCTACGAGCAGTACTTC. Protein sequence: CASSPRTGTSYEQYF.

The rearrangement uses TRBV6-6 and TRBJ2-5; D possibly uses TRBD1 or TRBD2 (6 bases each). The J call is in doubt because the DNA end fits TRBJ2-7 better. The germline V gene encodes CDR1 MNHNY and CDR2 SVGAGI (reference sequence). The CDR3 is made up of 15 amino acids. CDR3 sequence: CASSGGTQTPYEQYF. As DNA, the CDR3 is TGTGCCAGCAGTGGAGGGACACAAACCCCCTACGAGCAGTACTTC.

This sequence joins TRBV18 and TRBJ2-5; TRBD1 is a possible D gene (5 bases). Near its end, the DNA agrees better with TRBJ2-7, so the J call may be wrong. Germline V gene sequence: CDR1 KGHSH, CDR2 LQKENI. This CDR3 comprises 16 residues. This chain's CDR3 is CASSPPPVPGTYEQYF. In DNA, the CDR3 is TGTGCCAGCTCACCACCCCCGGTGCCAGGGACCTACGAGCAGTACTTC.

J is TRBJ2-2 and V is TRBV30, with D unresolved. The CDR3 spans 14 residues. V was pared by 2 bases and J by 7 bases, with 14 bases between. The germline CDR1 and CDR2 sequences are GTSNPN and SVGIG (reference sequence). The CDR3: CAWSSGVAGGELFF. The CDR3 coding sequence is TGTGCCTGGAGTTCGGGCGTAGCTGGCGGGGAGCTGTTTTTT.